This note documents a single T cell receptor (beta chain) sequence. The data were obtained in a study of blood T cell repertoires in COVID-19. Authors' methods: Cell counts per sample came from amplifying reference gene primers. Method: immunoSEQ multiplex PCR; TCRdb's copy keeps in-frame clones and lacks some. V, J and clone size were drawn from that table, and D and trimming were deduced from the DNA. The sample includes about 280,000 clones, 89% of them seen just once. Two negative PCRs, clearance, or symptom resolution characterized the recovered Cohort 3 donors. Trimming removed 5 bases from V and 4 bases from J, with 11 bases in between. The CDR3 runs to 13 residues. Germline V gene data show CDR1 as SNHLY and CDR2 as FYNNEI.

The sample consisted of PBMCs or T cells enriched from blood (not recorded which). This chain uses TRBV2 with TRBJ2-5; perhaps TRBD2 as D (5 bases). This clonotype was obtained from a woman aged 60-70 years who had recovered from COVID-19. CDR3 coding DNA: TGTGCCAGCAGTTTTAGCGTTCGAGAGACCCAGTACTTC. Protein product: CASSFSVRETQYF.